This T cell receptor beta chain was recovered during a study of Ad26.COV2.S vaccination and SARS-CoV-2 variants. There are 13 residues in the CDR3. CDR1 is MNHEY and CDR2 is SMNVEV in the germline V gene (reference sequence). Deletions cut 6 bases from V and 5 bases from J, with 13 bases between. This clone came up once. Noted treatment: about 20 received Ad26.COV2.S at low or high dose, single or two shots; several received placebo; per-sample allocation not given. Sampling occurred on day 63 after the first vaccine or placebo injection. Some clones are missing from TCRdb's copy, which holds only in-frame ones; the method was immunoSEQ multiplex PCR. Among 300,000 to 400,000 clones listed, roughly 84% were seen once.

The sample in question was peripheral blood, obtained in a trial of Ad26.COV2.S vaccine versus placebo. J is TRBJ1-1 and V is TRBV27; no definite D call. The TCR comes from a person between 18 and 60 years old who received the Ad26.COV2.S COVID-19 vaccine or a placebo. The CDR3 sequence is CASRETGRTEAFF. DNA for the CDR3: TGTGCCAGCAGAGAGACGGGAAGGACTGAAGCTTTCTTT.